The T cell receptor (beta chain) under discussion was sequenced for a study of blood T cells in healthy people across ages. Overall study results and limits: A roughly linear fall in TCR beta diversity per million T cells was seen with increasing age. The CMV status of each donor remained undetermined, and this could have confounded shifts in expanded clonotypes.

The second PCR ran about 7 to 12 cycles with a sample-barcoded 5' primer and J-beta primers. Via MiXCR, TCRdb re-called the 5' RACE reads, giving one row per CDR3 protein. In the table there are some 1.5 million distinct CDR3 sequences, roughly 28% of which are singletons. Whenever a sample was processed, at least 7 million PBMCs were isolated. Trimming at V came to 3 bases and at J to 3 bases, leaving 4 bases not matched to a gene. The CDR3 covers 14 residues. The germline gives CDR1 SGHRS, CDR2 YFSETQ. This clonotype has ten or more counts. Its matching antigen is unknown. The sequence came from a woman in her twenties or thirties in good health. The sample comprised blood. This sequence joins TRBV5-1 and TRBJ2-7, with TRBD2 identical over 9 bases. The DNA of the CDR3 is TGCGCCAGCAGCTCTGTAGCGGGGGTCTACGAGCAGTACTTC. It encodes CASSSVAGVYEQYF.